Listed here is a single T cell receptor (beta chain). The CDR3 is 15 amino acids. The J segment lost 0 bases and the V segment lost 4 bases, leaving 2 bases of the junction unmatched. Germline CDR1 reads MDHEN; CDR2 reads SYDVKM. The data originate from a study of control samples from healthy donors and cancer patients. Repertoires were generated with immunoSEQ multiplex PCR, while TCRdb's copy carries only in-frame clones and drops some. The repertoire has more than 95,000 clones, approximately 90% of them found once; the top ten carry 2.3%. The sequencing sample was made of blood. This receptor was obtained from a woman in her seventies in good health. The chain has TRBV28 and TRBJ2-4; 8 bases map to TRBD2. The CDR3 bases are TGTGCCAGCAGTTACGGGGGGGTAGCCAAAAACATTCAGTACTTC. It encodes CASSYGGVAKNIQYF.